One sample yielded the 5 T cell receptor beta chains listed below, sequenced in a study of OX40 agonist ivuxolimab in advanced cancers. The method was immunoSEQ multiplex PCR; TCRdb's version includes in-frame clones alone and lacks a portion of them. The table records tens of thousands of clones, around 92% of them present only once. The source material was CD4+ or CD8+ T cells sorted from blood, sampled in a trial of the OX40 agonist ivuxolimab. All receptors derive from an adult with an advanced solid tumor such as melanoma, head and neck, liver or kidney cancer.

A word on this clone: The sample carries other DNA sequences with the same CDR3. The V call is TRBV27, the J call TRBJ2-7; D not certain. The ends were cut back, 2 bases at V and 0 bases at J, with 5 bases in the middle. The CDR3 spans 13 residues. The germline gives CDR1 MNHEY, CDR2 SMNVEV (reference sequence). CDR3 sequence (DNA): TGTGCCAGCAGTTTAGCCGTCTCCTACGAGCAGTACTTC. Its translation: CASSLAVSYEQYF.

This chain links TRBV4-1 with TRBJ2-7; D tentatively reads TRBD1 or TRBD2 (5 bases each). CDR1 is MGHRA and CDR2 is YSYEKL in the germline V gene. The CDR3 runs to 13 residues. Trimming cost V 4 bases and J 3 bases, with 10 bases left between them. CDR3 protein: CASSLGTGYEQYF. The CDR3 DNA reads TGCGCCAGCAGCCTGGGGACCGGCTACGAGCAGTACTTC.

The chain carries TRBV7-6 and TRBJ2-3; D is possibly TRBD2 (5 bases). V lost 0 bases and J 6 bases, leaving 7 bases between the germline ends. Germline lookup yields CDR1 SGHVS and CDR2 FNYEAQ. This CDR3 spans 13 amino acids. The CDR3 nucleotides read TGTGCCAGCAGCTTAGCGGGCGGGGATACGCAGTATTTT. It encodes CASSLAGGDTQYF. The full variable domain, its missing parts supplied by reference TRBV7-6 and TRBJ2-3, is GAGVSQSPRYKVTKRGQDVALRCDPISGHVSLYWYRQALGQGPEFLTYFNYEAQQDKSGLPNDRFSAERPEGSISTLTIQRTEQRDSAMYRCASSLAGGDTQYFGPGTRLTVL.

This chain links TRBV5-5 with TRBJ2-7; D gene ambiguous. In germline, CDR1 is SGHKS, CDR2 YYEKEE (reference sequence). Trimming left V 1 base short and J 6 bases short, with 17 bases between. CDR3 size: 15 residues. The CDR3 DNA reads TGTGCCAGCAGCTTGTCCGAAGGGTGGCATCGCGAGCAGTACTTC. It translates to CASSLSEGWHREQYF.

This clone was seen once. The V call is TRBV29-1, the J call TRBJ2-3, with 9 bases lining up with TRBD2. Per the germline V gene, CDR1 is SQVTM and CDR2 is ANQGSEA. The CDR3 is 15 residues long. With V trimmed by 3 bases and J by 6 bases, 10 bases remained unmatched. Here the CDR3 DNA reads TGCAGCGTTGAGGCGGGGGGGGCTAGAGGTGATACGCAGTATTTT. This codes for CSVEAGGARGDTQYF.